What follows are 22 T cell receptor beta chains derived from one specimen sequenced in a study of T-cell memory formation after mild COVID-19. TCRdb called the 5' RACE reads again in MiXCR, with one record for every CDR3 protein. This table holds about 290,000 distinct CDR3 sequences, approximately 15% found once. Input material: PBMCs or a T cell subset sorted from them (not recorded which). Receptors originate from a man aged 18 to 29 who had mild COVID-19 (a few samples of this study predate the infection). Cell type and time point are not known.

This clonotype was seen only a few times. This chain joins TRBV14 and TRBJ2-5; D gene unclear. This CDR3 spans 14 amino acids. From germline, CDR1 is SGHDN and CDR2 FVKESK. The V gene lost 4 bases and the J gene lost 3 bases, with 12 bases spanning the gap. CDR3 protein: CASSRRISEETQYF. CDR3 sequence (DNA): TGTGCCAGCAGCCGGCGGATCAGTGAAGAGACCCAGTACTTC.

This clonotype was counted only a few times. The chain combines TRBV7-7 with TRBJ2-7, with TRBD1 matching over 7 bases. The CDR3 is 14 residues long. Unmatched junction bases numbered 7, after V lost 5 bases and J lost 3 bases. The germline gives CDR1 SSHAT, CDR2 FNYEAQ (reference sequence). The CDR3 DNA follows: TGTGCCAGCAGCCCATACCGGGACAGCTACGAGCAGTACTTC. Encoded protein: CASSPYRDSYEQYF.

CDR3 residues: CASSGVPGVWAFF. In DNA form, the CDR3 reads TGTGCCAGCAGTGGGGTCCCCGGCGTTTGGGCTTTCTTT. This chain uses TRBV27 with TRBJ1-1; no definite D call. The CDR3 is 13 residues long. V dropped 5 bases and J dropped 11 bases, with 18 bases sitting between them. From germline, CDR1 is MNHEY and CDR2 SMNVEV (reference sequence).

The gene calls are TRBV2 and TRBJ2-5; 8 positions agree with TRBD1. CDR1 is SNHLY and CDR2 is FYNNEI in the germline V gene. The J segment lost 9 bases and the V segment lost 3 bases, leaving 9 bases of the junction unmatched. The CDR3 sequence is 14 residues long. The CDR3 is CASSELTRGLPQYF. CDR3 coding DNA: TGTGCCAGCAGTGAGCTTACCAGGGGGCTGCCCCAGTACTTC.

CDR3 amino acids: CSAGPGHLNQPQHF. The DNA for the CDR3 is TGCAGTGCTGGACCGGGACACCTGAATCAGCCCCAGCATTTT. The chain is built from TRBV20-1 and TRBJ1-5; maybe TRBD1 (6 bases). Trimming left V 5 bases short and J 4 bases short, with 15 bases between. CDR1 DFQATT and CDR2 SNEGSKA come from the germline V gene (reference sequence). The CDR3 is made up of 14 amino acids.

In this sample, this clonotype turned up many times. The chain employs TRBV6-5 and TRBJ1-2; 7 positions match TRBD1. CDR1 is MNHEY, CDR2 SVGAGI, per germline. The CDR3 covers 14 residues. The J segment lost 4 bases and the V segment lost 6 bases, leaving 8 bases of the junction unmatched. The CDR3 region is CASSRYRGSYGYTF. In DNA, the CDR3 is TGTGCCAGCAGCCGATACAGGGGTAGCTATGGCTACACCTTC.

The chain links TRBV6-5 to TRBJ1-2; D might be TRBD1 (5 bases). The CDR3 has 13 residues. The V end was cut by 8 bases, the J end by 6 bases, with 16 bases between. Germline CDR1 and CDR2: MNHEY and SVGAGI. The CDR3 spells CASAPRGLHGYTF. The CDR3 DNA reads TGTGCCAGCGCCCCGAGGGGTTTGCATGGCTACACCTTC.

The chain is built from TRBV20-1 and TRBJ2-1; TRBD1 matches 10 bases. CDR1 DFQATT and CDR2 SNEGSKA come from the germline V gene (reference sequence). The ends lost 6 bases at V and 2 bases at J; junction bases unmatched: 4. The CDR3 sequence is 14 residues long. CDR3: CSASGTGAYNEQFF. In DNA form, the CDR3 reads TGCAGTGCGTCCGGGACAGGGGCCTACAATGAGCAGTTCTTC.

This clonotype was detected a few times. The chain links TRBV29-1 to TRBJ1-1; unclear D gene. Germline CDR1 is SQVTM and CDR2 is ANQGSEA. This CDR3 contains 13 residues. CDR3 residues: CIPVGQMNTEAFF. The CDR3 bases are TGCATCCCCGTAGGTCAAATGAACACTGAAGCTTTCTTT.

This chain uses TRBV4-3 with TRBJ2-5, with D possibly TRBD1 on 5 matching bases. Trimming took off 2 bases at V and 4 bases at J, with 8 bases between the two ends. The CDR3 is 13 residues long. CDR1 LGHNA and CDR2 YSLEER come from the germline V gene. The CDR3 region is CASSQWGGETQYF. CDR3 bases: TGCGCCAGCAGCCAATGGGGCGGAGAGACCCAGTACTTC.

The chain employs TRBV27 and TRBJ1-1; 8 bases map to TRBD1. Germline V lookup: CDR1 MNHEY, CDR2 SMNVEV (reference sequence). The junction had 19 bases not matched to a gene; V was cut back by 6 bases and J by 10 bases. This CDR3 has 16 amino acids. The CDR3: CASSPRTGQAGAGAFF. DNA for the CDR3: TGTGCCAGCAGCCCACGGACAGGGCAAGCAGGTGCAGGAGCTTTCTTT.

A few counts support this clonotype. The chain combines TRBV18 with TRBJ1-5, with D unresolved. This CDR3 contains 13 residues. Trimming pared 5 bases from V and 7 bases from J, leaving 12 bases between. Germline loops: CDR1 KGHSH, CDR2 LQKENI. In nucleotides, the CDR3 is TGTGCCAGCTCAAAGGCCAGTAACCAGCCCCAGCATTTT. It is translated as CASSKASNQPQHF.

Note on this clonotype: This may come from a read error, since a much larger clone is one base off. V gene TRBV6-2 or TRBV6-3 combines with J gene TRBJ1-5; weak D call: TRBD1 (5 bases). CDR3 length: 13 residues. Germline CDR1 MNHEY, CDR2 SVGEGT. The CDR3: CASSQSRDQPKHF. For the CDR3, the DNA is TGTGCCAGCAGTCAGTCCAGGGACCAGCCCAAGCATTTT.

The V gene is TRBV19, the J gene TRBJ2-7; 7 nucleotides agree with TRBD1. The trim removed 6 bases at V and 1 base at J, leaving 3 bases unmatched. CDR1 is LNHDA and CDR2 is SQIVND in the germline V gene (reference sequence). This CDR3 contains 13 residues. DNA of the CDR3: TGTGCCAGTAGCAGGGGGATGTCCTACGAGCAGTACTTC. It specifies CASSRGMSYEQYF.

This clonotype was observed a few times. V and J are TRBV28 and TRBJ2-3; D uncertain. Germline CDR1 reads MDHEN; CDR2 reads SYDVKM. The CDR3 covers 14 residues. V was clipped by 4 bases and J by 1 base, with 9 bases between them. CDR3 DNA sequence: TGTGCCAGCAGTTCCCCACATGGCACAGATACGCAGTATTTT. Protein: CASSSPHGTDTQYF.

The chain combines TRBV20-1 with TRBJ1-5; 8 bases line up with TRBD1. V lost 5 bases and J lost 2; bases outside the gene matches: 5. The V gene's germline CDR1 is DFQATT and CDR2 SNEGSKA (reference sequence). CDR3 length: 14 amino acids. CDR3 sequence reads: CSAGQGSGNQPQHF. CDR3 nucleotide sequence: TGCAGTGCTGGACAGGGCAGTGGCAATCAGCCCCAGCATTTT.

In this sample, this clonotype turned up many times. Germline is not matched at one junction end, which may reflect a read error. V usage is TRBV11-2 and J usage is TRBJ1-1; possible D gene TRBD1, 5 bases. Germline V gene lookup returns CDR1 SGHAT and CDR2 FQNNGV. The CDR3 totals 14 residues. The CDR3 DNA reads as TGCGCCAGCAGCTTGGGGCCGGGGAACACTGAAGCTTTCTTT. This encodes CASSLGPGNTEAFF.

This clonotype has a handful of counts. CDR3 residues: CASSQDLGRVSTDTQYF. For the CDR3, the DNA is TGCGCCAGCAGCCAAGATTTAGGCAGGGTCAGCACAGATACGCAGTATTTT. V and J are TRBV4-3 and TRBJ2-3; perhaps TRBD1 as D (5 bases). The CDR3 length is 17 residues. V lost 0 bases and J 0 bases, leaving 13 bases between the germline ends. Germline V lookup: CDR1 LGHNA, CDR2 YSLEER.

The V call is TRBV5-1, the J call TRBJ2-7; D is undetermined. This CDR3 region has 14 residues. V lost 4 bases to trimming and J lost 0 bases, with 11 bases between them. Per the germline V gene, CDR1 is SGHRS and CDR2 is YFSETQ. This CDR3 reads CASSPVGASYEQYF. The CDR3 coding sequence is TGCGCCAGCAGCCCCGTGGGTGCCTCCTACGAGCAGTACTTC.

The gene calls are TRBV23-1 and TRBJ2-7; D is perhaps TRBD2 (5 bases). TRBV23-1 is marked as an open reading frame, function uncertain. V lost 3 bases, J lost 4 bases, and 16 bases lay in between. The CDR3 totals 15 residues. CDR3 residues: CASSHPRRSGYEQYV. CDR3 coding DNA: TGCGCCAGCAGTCACCCACGTCGCTCGGGGTACGAGCAGTACGTC.

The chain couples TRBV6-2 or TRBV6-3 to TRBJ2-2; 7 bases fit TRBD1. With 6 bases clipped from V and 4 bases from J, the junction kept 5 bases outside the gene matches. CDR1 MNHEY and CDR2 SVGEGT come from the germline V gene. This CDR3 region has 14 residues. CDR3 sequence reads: CASSLTGRTGELFF. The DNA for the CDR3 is TGTGCCAGCAGCTTGACAGGGCGCACCGGGGAGCTGTTTTTT.

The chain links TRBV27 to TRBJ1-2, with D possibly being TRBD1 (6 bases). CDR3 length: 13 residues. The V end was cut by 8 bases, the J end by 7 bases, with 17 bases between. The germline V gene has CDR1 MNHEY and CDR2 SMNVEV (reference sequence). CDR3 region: CASGKRDTAGYTF. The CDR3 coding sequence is TGTGCCAGCGGTAAGCGGGACACTGCTGGCTACACCTTC.